The TCR beta chain described here comes from a study of T cells in Graves' hyperthyroidism and ophthalmopathy. If no ophthalmopathy progression occurred within 18 months, Graves' hyperthyroidism was stable. Germline assignment: CDR1 SGHDT and CDR2 YYEEEE. This CDR3 comprises 12 residues. With 2 bases removed from V and 8 bases from J, the gap between germline ends came to 10 bases. Researchers amplified the TCR beta CDR3 regions from RNA transcripts. RT-PCR in the first round (using the HTBI primer set) targeted the TCR CDR3. TCRdb redid the calling of the multiplex PCR reads with MiXCR, one entry per CDR3 protein. Of about 380,000 distinct CDR3 sequences listed, approximately 15% are singletons. This clonotype has ten or more counts.

The sequence derives from a woman aged 55 to 70 with Graves' hyperthyroidism. V is TRBV5-6 and J is TRBJ1-2; possible D gene TRBD1, 6 bases. Material for sequencing was blood. This chain's CDR3 is CASSLQGRGYTF. The CDR3 DNA is TGTGCCAGCAGCTTACAGGGTCGGGGCTACACCTTC.